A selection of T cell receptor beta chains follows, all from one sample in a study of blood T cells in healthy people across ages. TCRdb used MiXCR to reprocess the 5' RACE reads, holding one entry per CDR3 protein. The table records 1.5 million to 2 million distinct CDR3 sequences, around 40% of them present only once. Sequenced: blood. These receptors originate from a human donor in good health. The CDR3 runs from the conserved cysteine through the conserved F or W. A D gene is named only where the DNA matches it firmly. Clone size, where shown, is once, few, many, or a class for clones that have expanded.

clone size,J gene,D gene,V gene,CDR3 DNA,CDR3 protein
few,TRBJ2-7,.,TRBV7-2,TGTGCCAGCAGCCTCCGACGGCAGGAACCCCAGTACTTC,CASSLRRQEPQYF
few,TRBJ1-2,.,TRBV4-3,TGCGCCAGCAGCCAAGCCTGGCCGGGAAACTATGGCTACACCTTC,CASSQAWPGNYGYTF
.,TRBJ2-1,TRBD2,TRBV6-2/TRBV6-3,TGTGCCAGCAGTTACTCGAGGCGGGGGGGGAGAGATGAGCAGTTCTTC,CASSYSRRGGRDEQFF
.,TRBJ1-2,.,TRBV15,TGTGCCACCAGCAGGGGTAGGGTGCATGGCTACACCTTC,CATSRGRVHGYTF
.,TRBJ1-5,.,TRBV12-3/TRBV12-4,TGTGCCAGCAGTTTAATGGGGGGCGCGAATCAGCCCCAGCATTTT,CASSLMGGANQPQHF
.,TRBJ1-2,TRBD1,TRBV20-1,TGCAGTGCCCCCGGACAGGCCACGAAGATTGGCTACACCTTC,CSAPGQATKIGYTF
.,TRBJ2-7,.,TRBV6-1,TGTGTCAGCAGTGAATGGGGAGTCTACGAGCAGTACTTC,CVSSEWGVYEQYF
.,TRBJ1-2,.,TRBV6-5,TGTGCCAGCAGTTCTGAAGCGGGACGGTTTAACTATGGCTACACCTTC,CASSSEAGRFNYGYTF
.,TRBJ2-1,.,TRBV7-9,TGTGCCAGCAGCCACAGGGACACTTACAATGAGCAGTTCTTC,CASSHRDTYNEQFF
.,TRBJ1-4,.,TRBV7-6,TGTGCCAGCAGCTTAACCCGGGCCTGGGGTAATGAAAAACTGTTTTTT,CASSLTRAWGNEKLFF
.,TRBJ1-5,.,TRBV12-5,TGTGCTAGTGGTTTCAGGGGCAATCAGCCCCAGCATTTT,CASGFRGNQPQHF
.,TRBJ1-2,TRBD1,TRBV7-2,TGTGCCAGCAGCCCTTCAGGGGGCCCCTATGGCTACACCTTC,CASSPSGGPYGYTF
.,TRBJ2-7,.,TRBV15,TGTGCCACCGGCCCACCCGGTGGCTTGAGCTCCTACGAGCAGTACTTC,CATGPPGGLSSYEQYF
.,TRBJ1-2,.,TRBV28,TGTGCCAGCAGTTTAATCTTGGCATTGGAGGGCTACACCTTC,CASSLILALEGYTF
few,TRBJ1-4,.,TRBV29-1,TGCAGCGTTTTTGTAAATGAAAAACTGTTTTTT,CSVFVNEKLFF
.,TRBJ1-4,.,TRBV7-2,TGTGCCAGCAGCTTAAGGCAGGGAGGTACTAATGAAAAACGGTTTTTT,CASSLRQGGTNEKRFF
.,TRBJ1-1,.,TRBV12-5,TGTGCTAGTGGTTTGCAGGCCTTGGGCACTGAAGCTTTCTTT,CASGLQALGTEAFF
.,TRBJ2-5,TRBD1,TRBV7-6,TGTGCCAGCAGCTTAGAGGGGGCACCCCAGGGGGCCCAGTACTTC,CASSLEGAPQGAQYF
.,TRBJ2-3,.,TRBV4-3,TGCGCCAGCAGCCAAATATATCGTGACAGGTTAAAGTATTTT,CASSQIYRDRLKYF
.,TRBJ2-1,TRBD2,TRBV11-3,TGTGCCAGCAGGAAGCGGGTCGGGACTAGTAAGTACAATGAGCAGCTCTTC,CASRKRVGTSKYNEQLF
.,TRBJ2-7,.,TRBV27,TGTGCCAGCAGTCCATTGGCGGGCAGACTTACCTACGAGCAGTACTTC,CASSPLAGRLTYEQYF
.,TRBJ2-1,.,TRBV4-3,TGCGCCAGCAGCCAAGTGAAGGGGGGGGCCTTGAATGAGCAGTTCTTC,CASSQVKGGALNEQFF